The 20 T cell receptor beta chains reported below all come from one sample, sequenced in a study of cytomegalovirus exposure and HLA in healthy donors. PCR employed 60 Vbeta and 13 Jbeta primers. Sequencing used immunoSEQ multiplex PCR; TCRdb keeps in-frame clones, though not all of them. The sample includes about 120,000 clones, about 80% of them seen just once. The sample was PBMCs. All receptors come from a male donor in good health and CMV-seronegative.

The CDR3 protein is CASSENRASDTQYF. CDR3 bases: TGTGCCAGCAGCGAGAACAGGGCTTCGGATACGCAGTATTTT. The chain employs TRBV9 and TRBJ2-3; TRBD1 is a possible D gene (6 bases). Germline V gene data show CDR1 as SGDLS and CDR2 as YYNGEE. The ends were cut back, 3 bases at V and 6 bases at J, with 14 bases in the middle. This CDR3 comprises 14 residues.

This clone has more than one count but fewer than ten. The J gene is TRBJ1-4, the V gene TRBV7-8, with 8 bases identical to TRBD1. Per germline, CDR1 SGHVS and CDR2 FQNEAQ. The CDR3 runs 14 residues. J lost 7 bases, V lost 1 base, and 2 bases had no gene match. CDR3: CASSLVRGREKLFF. The CDR3 coding sequence is TGTGCCAGCAGCTTAGTCAGGGGGCGTGAAAAACTGTTTTTT.

The chain carries TRBV7-7 and TRBJ2-3, with a weak D call TRBD2 (6 bases). The CDR3 runs 14 residues. With 5 bases removed from V and 2 bases from J, the gap between germline ends came to 11 bases. The germline gives CDR1 SSHAT, CDR2 FNYEAQ (reference sequence). The CDR3 nucleotides read TGTGCCAGCAGCAGGGGACTCAACACAGATACGCAGTATTTT. Its protein product is CASSRGLNTDTQYF.

This chain uses TRBV9 with TRBJ2-3, with 9 positions matching TRBD1. Germline CDR1 is SGDLS and CDR2 is YYNGEE. The junction had 7 bases not matched to a gene; V was cut back by 3 bases and J by 5 bases. This CDR3 is 15 amino acids long. The CDR3 bases are TGTGCCAGCAGCGCGTTACAGGGGGCACGAGATACGCAGTATTTT. It encodes CASSALQGARDTQYF.

This clone was observed a few times. In DNA, the CDR3 is TGTGCCAGCAGCTTACCTGTCTCTGGGGGGGGGCTGGAGACCCAGTACTTC. It specifies CASSLPVSGGGLETQYF. The chain employs TRBV5-4 and TRBJ2-5, with a possible D match to TRBD2 (7 bases). The V end lost 2 bases, the J end lost 5 bases, and 22 bases lay between the germline ends. This CDR3 is 17 amino acids long. Germline assignment: CDR1 SGHNT and CDR2 YYREEE (reference sequence). Filled out from reference TRBV5-4 and TRBJ2-5, the complete variable domain reads ETGVTQSPTHLIKTRGQQVTLRCSSQSGHNTVSWYQQALGQGPQFIFQYYREEENGRGNFPPRFSGLQFPNYSSELNVNALELDDSALYLCASSLPVSGGGLETQYFGPGTRLLVL.

This clone was counted once. The chain uses TRBV15 and TRBJ2-7; 7 bases map to TRBD2. CDR3 length equals 14 residues. Per germline, CDR1 LNHNV and CDR2 YYDKDF (reference sequence). J gave up 3 bases and V 0 bases, and 2 bases lay outside the gene matches. In nucleotides, the CDR3 is TGTGCCACCAGCAGAGAGGCGGGGGACTACGAGCAGTACTTC. Residues: CATSREAGDYEQYF.

This clone was observed once. J is TRBJ1-6 and V is TRBV7-2; a weak D match, TRBD1 (5 bases). With 4 bases removed from V and 2 bases from J, the gap between germline ends came to 15 bases. The CDR3 is 17 residues long. CDR1 and CDR2 (germline): SGHTA, FQGNSA. CDR3 nucleotides: TGTGCCAGCAGCTGGCTGGGGGGGTCGGCCTATAATTCACCCCTCCACTTT. Protein: CASSWLGGSAYNSPLHF.

CDR3 DNA sequence: TGTGCCATCAGTGAGTCGTGGTCACTAAAGAATGAAAAACTGTTTTTT. Translating gives CAISESWSLKNEKLFF. The genes are TRBV10-3 and TRBJ1-4; D unclear. The CDR3 loop spans 16 amino acids. V was pared by 0 bases and J by 5 bases, with 13 bases between. Germline V gives CDR1 ENHRY, CDR2 SYGVKD.

V is TRBV7-2 and J is TRBJ2-7; TRBD1 might be the D (5 bases). The CDR3 consists of 13 residues. The germline gives CDR1 SGHTA, CDR2 FQGNSA. The V end was cut by 1 base, the J end by 12 bases, with 16 bases between. The CDR3 loop reads CASSLGQGGDPYF. The CDR3 DNA reads as TGTGCCAGCAGCTTAGGGCAGGGTGGAGATCCGTACTTC.

This clone was observed once. This sequence joins TRBV7-9 and TRBJ2-5; D is uncertain. Trimming cost V 4 bases and J 2 bases, with 2 bases left between them. The CDR3 has 11 residues. Germline CDR1 is SEHNR and CDR2 is FQNEAQ (reference sequence). The CDR3 is CASSSQETQYF. CDR3 DNA sequence: TGTGCCAGCAGCTCACAAGAGACCCAGTACTTC.

This sequence joins TRBV21-1 and TRBJ2-7; no check of the table's D call, TRBD1, against the DNA was made. TRBV21-1 is a listed pseudogene. The CDR3 runs to 18 residues. CDR3 coding DNA: TGTGCCAGCAGCAAAGGTAAAGTGGGGGACAGGGAGCCCTACGAGCAGTACTTC. Its protein is CASSKGKVGDREPYEQYF.

The chain is built from TRBV7-9 and TRBJ2-3; 10 nucleotides agree with TRBD2. The germline V gene has CDR1 SEHNR and CDR2 FQNEAQ (reference sequence). This CDR3 comprises 15 residues. Trimming took 3 bases from V and 5 from J; bases not matched to a gene: 5. The CDR3 DNA reads as TGTGCCAGCAGCTTCGGAGCGGGAGGGGGAGATACGCAGTATTTT. This sequence encodes CASSFGAGGGDTQYF.

J is TRBJ2-5 and V is TRBV4-1, with a possible D match to TRBD2 (7 bases). Germline CDR1 reads MGHRA; CDR2 reads YSYEKL. The germline V and J ends were trimmed by 0 bases and 5 bases, with 16 bases remaining between them. The CDR3 loop spans 16 amino acids. CDR3 nucleotides: TGCGCCAGCAGCCAAGAAGGGGCGGGGGCGGGGGAGACCCAGTACTTC. Amino acid sequence: CASSQEGAGAGETQYF.

This chain connects TRBV5-1 to TRBJ2-7, with a tentative D call TRBD2 (5 bases). V was cut by 0 bases and J by 2 bases, with 12 bases left in between. Germline V lookup: CDR1 SGHRS, CDR2 YFSETQ. CDR3 length equals 15 residues. The CDR3 nucleotides read TGCGCCAGCAGCTTGGACGGAAGAGGGACCTACGAGCAGTACTTC. Protein product: CASSLDGRGTYEQYF. The full variable domain, rest sourced from reference TRBV5-1 and TRBJ2-7, is KAGVTQTPRYLIKTRGQQVTLSCSPISGHRSVSWYQQTPGQGLQFLFEYFSETQRNKGNFPGRFSGRQFSNSRSEMNVSTLELGDSALYLCASSLDGRGTYEQYFGPGTRLTVT.

The CDR3, as DNA: TGTGCCAGCAGCGCGGCGACTAGCGGAGAGACCCAGTACTTC. Protein sequence: CASSAATSGETQYF. The gene calls are TRBV5-6 and TRBJ2-5; 9 bases line up with TRBD2. Germline trimming cut 4 bases from V and 4 bases from J; bases unmatched to any gene: 5. Germline loops: CDR1 SGHDT, CDR2 YYEEEE. CDR3 length: 14 residues.

This clone was counted between two and nine times. This chain uses TRBV13 with TRBJ2-1, with 7 bases aligning to TRBD2. This CDR3 has 21 amino acids. Germline V CDR1 and CDR2: PRHDT, FYEKMQ (reference sequence). Unmatched junction bases numbered 26, after V lost 4 bases and J lost 5 bases. The CDR3 region has the DNA TGTGCCAGCAGCTCCTTGAAAGAGGTTCTCACAGCGGGGAGATTTAACAATGAGCAGTTCTTC. The encoded protein is CASSSLKEVLTAGRFNNEQFF.

The chain links TRBV2 to TRBJ1-1, with 9 bases lining up with TRBD1. Germline trimming cut 8 bases from V and 10 bases from J; bases unmatched to any gene: 11. The CDR3 totals 13 residues. The germline gives CDR1 SNHLY, CDR2 FYNNEI. In nucleotides, the CDR3 is TGTGCCAGCCCCGACCTCCTGACAGGGGGAGCTTTCTTT. Protein: CASPDLLTGGAFF.

The chain recombines TRBV5-1 with TRBJ2-7; a weak D match, TRBD2 (5 bases). This CDR3 region has 15 residues. V lost 0 bases and J 5 bases, leaving 15 bases between the germline ends. In germline, CDR1 is SGHRS, CDR2 YFSETQ. CDR3 protein: CASSLGGPSGNEQYF. CDR3 DNA: TGCGCCAGCAGCTTGGGTGGACCGTCGGGAAACGAGCAGTACTTC.

The V gene is TRBV30, the J gene TRBJ2-6, with a weak D call TRBD1 (6 bases). In germline, CDR1 is GTSNPN, CDR2 SVGIG (reference sequence). V lost 4 bases and J 2 bases, leaving 12 bases between the germline ends. CDR3 size: 15 residues. The CDR3 spells CAWTGVVAGANVLTF. The DNA of the CDR3 is TGTGCCTGGACAGGGGTAGTCGCTGGGGCCAACGTCCTGACTTTC.

This clone was counted between two and nine times. This chain joins TRBV19 and TRBJ1-1; D uncertain. Germline-derived CDR1 and CDR2 are LNHDA and SQIVND (reference sequence). Trimming stripped 5 bases from V and 1 base from J, with 11 bases between. This CDR3 region has 14 residues. The CDR3 spells CASSVQVSNTEAFF. The CDR3 DNA follows: TGTGCCAGTAGTGTGCAGGTATCGAACACTGAAGCTTTCTTT. The whole variable domain, filled in from reference TRBV19 and TRBJ1-1, reads DGGITQSPKYLFRKEGQNVTLSCEQNLNHDAMYWYRQDPGQGLRLIYYSQIVNDFQKGDIAEGYSVSREKKESFPLTVTSAQKNPTAFYLCASSVQVSNTEAFFGQGTRLTVV.